This T cell receptor (beta chain) emerged from a study of cytomegalovirus exposure and HLA in healthy donors. Study-wide context: The 90 to 150 validation repertoires matched the 500 to 750 first-cohort repertoires in platform, a later analysis reported. Study findings and constraints: Both high specificity and high sensitivity reportedly marked the classifier's diagnosis of cytomegalovirus status. Most TCR sequences proved rare, with some public TCRs found in many donors.

V was pared by 3 bases and J by 0 bases, with 8 bases between. This CDR3 spans 14 amino acids. The germline V gene encodes CDR1 KGHSH and CDR2 LQKENI. This clone was found a few times. The antigen is unknown. The table came from immunoSEQ multiplex PCR; TCRdb's copy has only in-frame clones and leaves some out. This table holds more than 140,000 clones, about 88% found once. This TCR was recovered from a young woman in good health and CMV-seropositive. J is TRBJ2-5 and V is TRBV18; D uncertain. The sequenced sample consisted of PBMCs. In nucleotides, the CDR3 is TGTGCCAGCTCACCTCCTGACAACCAAGAGACCCAGTACTTC. Translation: CASSPPDNQETQYF.